The 18 T cell receptor beta chains in this list originate from one sample, sequenced in a study of cytomegalovirus exposure and HLA in healthy donors (dated by TCRdb to about 2017). The library was built by means of the immunoSEQ multiplex PCR assay. For the multiplex PCR, a mixture combining 60 forward primers for TCR Vbeta segments and 13 reverse primers for TCR Jbeta segments was used. Not all clones reach the TCRdb copy of this immuneACCESS table, which keeps in-frame sequences only. Checked studies attribute under half of the gap to unresolved V genes and leave the rest unexplained. The sample has about 150,000 clones on record, roughly 74% of them singletons. The top ten constitute roughly 2.8% of the sample. The sample was PBMCs. The receptors were gathered from a man aged 18-30 years in good health and CMV-seronegative.

This clone came up a few times. The J gene is TRBJ1-2, the V gene TRBV4-1; D ambiguous. This CDR3 has 15 amino acids. V lost 0 bases and J 7 bases, leaving 15 bases between the germline ends. The germline V gene has CDR1 MGHRA and CDR2 YSYEKL. The CDR3 sequence: CASSQDRGVERGYTF. DNA for the CDR3: TGCGCCAGCAGCCAAGACCGGGGAGTGGAGCGTGGCTACACCTTC.

V and J are TRBV7-8 and TRBJ2-5; D possibly corresponds to TRBD2 (6 bases). Trimming stripped 0 bases from V and 5 bases from J, with 13 bases between. CDR3 length: 15 amino acids. Germline CDR1 and CDR2: SGHVS and FQNEAQ. The CDR3 reads CASSLALEGGETQYF. The CDR3 region has the DNA TGTGCCAGCAGCTTAGCGCTGGAAGGAGGGGAGACCCAGTACTTC.

This clone was detected only a few times. The chain joins TRBV11-2 to TRBJ2-7; tentative D call: TRBD2 (6 bases). CDR1 is SGHAT and CDR2 is FQNNGV in the germline V gene. V was cut by 1 base and J by 3 bases, with 7 bases left in between. The CDR3 contains 13 residues. The CDR3: CASSLGGVYEQYV. The CDR3 DNA follows: TGTGCCAGCAGCTTAGGCGGGGTCTACGAGCAGTACGTC.

This clone has more than one count but fewer than ten. The chain combines TRBV5-4 with TRBJ2-2, with 11 positions matching TRBD2. The germline gives CDR1 SGHNT, CDR2 YYREEE (reference sequence). The CDR3 is made up of 18 amino acids. V gave up 4 bases and J gave up 5 bases; unmatched junction bases: 13. DNA of the CDR3: TGTGCCAGCAGCGACCCGGCTAGCGGGGGGCTTTTTACCGGGGAGCTGTTTTTT. The encoded protein is CASSDPASGGLFTGELFF.

The chain has TRBV4-1 and TRBJ1-1; 7 nucleotides match TRBD1. The CDR3 spans 15 residues. CDR1 and CDR2 (germline): MGHRA, YSYEKL. The junction had 14 bases not matched to a gene; V was cut back by 5 bases and J by 8 bases. The CDR3 region is CASSDEKGTAIEAFF. The CDR3 coding sequence is TGCGCCAGCAGCGACGAAAAGGGGACAGCTATAGAAGCTTTCTTT.

The V and J genes are TRBV7-9 and TRBJ2-3; 7 bases fit TRBD1. This CDR3 spans 16 amino acids. With 4 bases clipped from V and 2 bases from J, the junction kept 9 bases outside the gene matches. Per the germline V gene, CDR1 is SEHNR and CDR2 is FQNEAQ (reference sequence). CDR3 protein: CASSSPPGQNTDTQYF. The CDR3, as DNA: TGTGCCAGCAGCTCGCCTCCGGGACAGAACACAGATACGCAGTATTTT.

The V call is TRBV30, the J call TRBJ2-7; D call uncertain. This CDR3 is built from 12 residues. V shed 2 bases and J shed 4 bases, with 9 bases lying between them. The germline V gene has CDR1 GTSNPN and CDR2 SVGIG (reference sequence). The CDR3 spells CAWSPRPYEQYF. The DNA for the CDR3 is TGTGCCTGGAGTCCTAGACCTTACGAGCAGTACTTC.

The genes are TRBV5-4 and TRBJ1-2; D not certain. This CDR3 has 12 amino acids. Germline CDR1 reads SGHNT; CDR2 reads YYREEE (reference sequence). Trimming removed 3 bases at V and 3 bases at J, with 6 bases between. The CDR3 spells CASSWGDYGYTF. In DNA form, the CDR3 reads TGTGCCAGCAGCTGGGGAGACTATGGCTACACCTTC.

This chain connects TRBV6-5 to TRBJ2-3; D may be TRBD1 (6 bases). This CDR3 has 16 amino acids. Germline V gene lookup returns CDR1 MNHEY and CDR2 SVGAGI. Trimming shortened V by 0 bases and J by 4 bases, and 14 bases separated the two germline ends. The CDR3 is CASSYSMAGESDTQYF. The CDR3 DNA follows: TGTGCCAGCAGTTACTCGATGGCAGGGGAGTCAGATACGCAGTATTTT.

The J gene is TRBJ1-6, the V gene TRBV25-1, with 7 bases that match TRBD1. Germline trimming cut 9 bases from V and 7 bases from J; bases unmatched to any gene: 9. This CDR3 has 14 residues. Germline V gene lookup returns CDR1 MGHDK and CDR2 SYGVNS. The CDR3 coding sequence is TGTGCCAGTGAAAACAGGGGTTTGAATTCACCCCTCCACTTT. This translates into CASENRGLNSPLHF. Together with reference TRBV25-1 and TRBJ1-6, the CDR3 gives the full variable domain: EADIYQTPRYLVIGTGKKITLECSQTMGHDKMYWYQQDPGMELHLIHYSYGVNSTEKGDLSSESTVSRIRTEHFPLTLESARPSHTSQYLCASENRGLNSPLHFGNGTRLTVT.

The V gene is TRBV5-1, the J gene TRBJ1-1, with 7 bases identical to TRBD1. Germline-derived CDR1 and CDR2 are SGHRS and YFSETQ. The CDR3 totals 14 residues. J was trimmed by 3 bases and V by 4 bases; bases with no gene match: 6. For the CDR3, the DNA is TGCGCCAGCAGCACCGGACAGGAACACACTGAAGCTTTCTTT. Translating gives CASSTGQEHTEAFF.

V gene TRBV5-6 combines with J gene TRBJ1-2; 8 bases map to TRBD1. Germline lookup yields CDR1 SGHDT and CDR2 YYEEEE. The CDR3 loop spans 13 amino acids. V trimming: 2 bases; J trimming: 7 bases; junction bases outside the gene matches: 4. As DNA, the CDR3 is TGTGCCAGCAGCTTTGCCAGGGGGCTTGGCTACACCTTC. Translation: CASSFARGLGYTF.

The chain uses TRBV14 and TRBJ2-5; weak D call: TRBD2 (6 bases). Matching the DNA end better, TRBJ2-7 makes the J call doubtful. From germline, CDR1 is SGHDN and CDR2 FVKESK. The CDR3 length is 15 residues. CDR3 DNA: TGTGCCAGCAGCCACCTTGCCGGGACTCCAGGCGAGCAGTACTTC. Amino acid sequence: CASSHLAGTPGEQYF.

The chain couples TRBV5-4 to TRBJ2-1, with D possibly being TRBD1 (6 bases). Germline CDR1 reads SGHNT; CDR2 reads YYREEE (reference sequence). The CDR3 contains 15 residues. With 4 bases removed from V and 3 bases from J, the gap between germline ends came to 14 bases. CDR3 DNA sequence: TGTGCCAGCAGCCCGGACAGACAAAGCTACAATGAGCAGTTCTTC. This gives the protein CASSPDRQSYNEQFF.

A note on this clone: An end of the junction does not agree with germline; a read error may underlie this. The rearrangement uses TRBV4-2 and TRBJ2-6; perhaps TRBD1 as D (5 bases). Per germline, CDR1 LGHNA and CDR2 YNFKEQ. This CDR3 contains 17 residues. CDR3 protein: CASSHRTDIAGANGLTF. In nucleotides, the CDR3 is TGTGCCAGCAGCCACCGAACAGACATAGCTGGGGCCAACGGCCTGACTTTC.

This clone was recorded a few times. This chain links TRBV27 with TRBJ2-1, with TRBD2 identical over 8 bases. CDR1 and CDR2 from the germline V gene are MNHEY and SMNVEV (reference sequence). V shed 7 bases and J 7 bases; nucleotides not matched to a gene: 15. The CDR3 length is 16 residues. CDR3 protein: CASKGLNGGAKNEQFF. The CDR3 DNA is TGTGCCAGCAAGGGCCTGAACGGGGGGGCCAAGAATGAGCAGTTCTTC.

This chain joins TRBV19 and TRBJ2-2; weak D call: TRBD1 (7 bases). Trimming cost V 7 bases and J 7 bases, with 31 bases left between them. The length of the CDR3 is 19 residues. CDR1 LNHDA and CDR2 SQIVND come from the germline V gene (reference sequence). The CDR3 here is CASTSSPGQPARRVGELFF. For the CDR3, the DNA is TGTGCCAGTACCTCCTCACCGGGACAGCCCGCAAGGAGGGTCGGGGAGCTGTTTTTT.

This chain uses TRBV4-2 with TRBJ2-7; 7 bases line up with TRBD1. Germline CDR1 reads LGHNA; CDR2 reads YNFKEQ. The CDR3 is made up of 16 amino acids. Germline trimming cut 0 bases from V and 2 bases from J; bases unmatched to any gene: 7. Here the CDR3 reads CASSQDLNRGTYEQYV. The CDR3 DNA reads TGTGCCAGCAGCCAAGATCTGAACAGGGGCACCTACGAGCAGTACGTC.